This passage covers 4 T cell receptor beta chains from one sample sequenced in a study of blood T cell repertoires in COVID-19 (dated by TCRdb to about 2020). Libraries were prepared through the immunoSEQ multiplex PCR assay. As stored in TCRdb, this immuneACCESS dataset retains in-frame rearrangements with V and J assigned. A fraction of the clones does not appear; measured against another copy, unresolved V genes explain less than half of the discrepancy, and the remainder lacks a known reason. Counted in this sample were hundreds of thousands of clones; 85% to 90% of them appeared once. The ten biggest clones cover 10% to 15% of the sample. Sequencing input: peripheral blood. The receptors here all came from a human donor in a cohort sampled during active COVID-19.

This chain joins TRBV28 and TRBJ2-3; TRBD1 matches at 10 bases. The ends lost 3 bases at V and 3 bases at J; junction bases unmatched: 6. Germline CDR1 is MDHEN and CDR2 is SYDVKM. CDR3 length equals 16 residues. CDR3 region: CASSLPGQGITDTQYF. As DNA, the CDR3 is TGTGCCAGCAGTTTGCCGGGACAGGGGATAACAGATACGCAGTATTTT.

V usage is TRBV12-3 or TRBV12-4 and J usage is TRBJ2-7, with TRBD1 as a possible D gene (5 bases). CDR3 length: 12 residues. Deletions cut 6 bases from V and 4 bases from J, with 10 bases between. CDR3 amino acids: CASSRRAYEQYF. The CDR3, as DNA: TGTGCCAGCAGCCGCAGGGCTTACGAGCAGTACTTC.

CDR3 sequence reads: CASSRTDSEKLFF. CDR3 DNA sequence: TGTGCCAGCAGTCGGACGGACTCTGAAAAACTGTTTTTT. The genes are TRBV28 and TRBJ1-4; D is uncertain. V was shortened by 5 bases and J by 7 bases, with 11 bases between the two germline ends. The germline CDR1 and CDR2 sequences are MDHEN and SYDVKM. CDR3 size: 13 residues. Full variable domain (missing parts from reference TRBV28 and TRBJ1-4): DVKVTQSSRYLVKRTGEKVFLECVQDMDHENMFWYRQDPGLGLRLIYFSYDVKMKEKGDIPEGYSVSREKKERFSLILESASTNQTSMYLCASSRTDSEKLFFGSGTQLSVL.

The chain links TRBV7-8 to TRBJ2-7, with 11 bases matching TRBD2. V gave up 0 bases and J gave up 5 bases; unmatched junction bases: 6. CDR1 is SGHVS, CDR2 FQNEAQ, per germline. The CDR3 covers 16 residues. The DNA for the CDR3 is TGTGCCAGCAGCTTAGCGCTTAGCGGGAGGGCCCACGAGCAGTACTTC. Its translation is CASSLALSGRAHEQYF.